The sequence of this T cell receptor beta chain was determined in a study of blood T cell repertoires in COVID-19. Study context: Both acute and convalescent COVID-19 samples were obtained from the United States, Italy and Spain. Sample material is recorded as cDNA or gDNA derived from T cells, B-cell-depleted T cells, or PBMCs.

Per the original methods: Amplification from reference gene primers served as the basis for estimated nucleated cell counts. Assay used: immunoSEQ multiplex PCR; TCRdb lists only in-frame clones, some missing. V and J calls and clone size are given by that table; D and trimming were obtained from the DNA. The sample includes about 70,000 clones, around 85% of them seen just once. This clonotype was obtained from a man at least 80 years old with acute or convalescent COVID-19. Sequencing used peripheral blood.

The CDR3 loop is CAISEGAEMFF. The CDR3 DNA sequence: TGTGCCATCAGTGAAGGGGCAGAAATGTTCTTC. The chain is built from TRBV10-3 and TRBJ2-1; D perhaps matches TRBD1 (5 bases). Trimming removed 3 bases at V and 15 bases at J, with 12 bases between. The CDR3 totals 11 residues. The germline V gene has CDR1 ENHRY and CDR2 SYGVKD.